This T cell receptor beta chain was sequenced for a study of regulatory T cells in long-lasting Graves disease. Notes on this clonotype: What it binds is not known.

Overall study results and limits: New patients shared fewer public clonotypes (roughly 990) than persistent patients did (around 2,900). The small sample size may have reduced accuracy.

CDR3 regions were amplified by Arm-PCR using iRepertoire HTBI primers to build TCR beta libraries. TCRdb used MiXCR to reprocess the multiplex PCR reads, holding one entry per CDR3 protein. The data hold over 350,000 distinct CDR3 sequences, with approximately 16% observed a single time. The time point here: newly diagnosed GD, antithyroid drugs for less than 3 months. PBMC-derived RNA was used for the TCR library. Trimming pared 5 bases from V and 5 bases from J, leaving 13 bases between. The CDR3 is made up of 13 amino acids. Germline V gene lookup returns CDR1 LNHDA and CDR2 SQIVND (reference sequence). The sample also formed part of further work on T cells in Graves' hyperthyroidism and ophthalmopathy. From that second work: From stable hyperthyroidism, ophthalmopathy was set apart by a 13 V-J model. Ophthalmopathy prediction by the model preceded onset by a median about 6 months.

The chain is built from TRBV19 and TRBJ2-7; weak D call: TRBD2 (6 bases). The sequencing used peripheral blood mononuclear cells (PBMCs), collected at new diagnosis, from a patient treated with antithyroid drugs. This TCR derives from a woman between 40 and 50 years old with Graves disease. CDR3 in amino acids: CASSRRRGNEQYF. The CDR3 coding sequence is TGTGCCAGTAGTCGAAGGCGGGGAAACGAGCAGTACTTC. The full variable domain, completed using reference TRBV19 and TRBJ2-7, is DGGITQSPKYLFRKEGQNVTLSCEQNLNHDAMYWYRQDPGQGLRLIYYSQIVNDFQKGDIAEGYSVSREKKESFPLTVTSAQKNPTAFYLCASSRRRGNEQYFGPGTRLTVT.